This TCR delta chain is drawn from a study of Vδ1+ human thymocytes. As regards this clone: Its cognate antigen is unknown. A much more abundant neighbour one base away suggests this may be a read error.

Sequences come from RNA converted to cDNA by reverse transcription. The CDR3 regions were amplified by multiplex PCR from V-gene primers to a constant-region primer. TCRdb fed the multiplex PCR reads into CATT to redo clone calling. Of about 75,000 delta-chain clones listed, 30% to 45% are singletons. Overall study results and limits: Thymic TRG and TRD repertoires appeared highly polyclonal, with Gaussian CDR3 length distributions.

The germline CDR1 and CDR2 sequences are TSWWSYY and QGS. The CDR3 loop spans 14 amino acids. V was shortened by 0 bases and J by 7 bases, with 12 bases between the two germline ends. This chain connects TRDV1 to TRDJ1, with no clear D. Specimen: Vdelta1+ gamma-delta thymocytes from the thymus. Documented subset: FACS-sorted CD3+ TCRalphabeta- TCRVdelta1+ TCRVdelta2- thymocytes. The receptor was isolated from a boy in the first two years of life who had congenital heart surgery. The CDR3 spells CALGELRCGGKLIF. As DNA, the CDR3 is TGTGCTCTTGGGGAACTGCGTTGTGGCGGTAAACTCATCTTT.